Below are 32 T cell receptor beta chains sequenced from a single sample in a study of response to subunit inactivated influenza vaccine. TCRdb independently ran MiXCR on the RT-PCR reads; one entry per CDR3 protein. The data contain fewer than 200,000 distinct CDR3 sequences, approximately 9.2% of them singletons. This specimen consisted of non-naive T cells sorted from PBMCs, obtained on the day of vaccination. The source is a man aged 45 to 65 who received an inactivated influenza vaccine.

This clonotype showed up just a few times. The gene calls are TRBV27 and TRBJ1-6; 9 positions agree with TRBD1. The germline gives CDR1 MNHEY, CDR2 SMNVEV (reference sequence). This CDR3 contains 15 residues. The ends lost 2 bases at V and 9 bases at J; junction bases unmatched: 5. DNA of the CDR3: TGTGCCAGCAGTTTAGGGGGACAGGGCAGTTCACCCCTCCACTTT. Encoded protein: CASSLGGQGSSPLHF.

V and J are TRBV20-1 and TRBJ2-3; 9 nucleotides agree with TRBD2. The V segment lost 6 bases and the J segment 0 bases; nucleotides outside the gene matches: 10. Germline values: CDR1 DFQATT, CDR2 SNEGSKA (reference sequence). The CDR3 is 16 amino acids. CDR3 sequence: CSAPPYSGSSTDTQYF. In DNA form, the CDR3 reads TGCAGTGCCCCTCCGTATAGCGGGAGCAGCACAGATACGCAGTATTTT.

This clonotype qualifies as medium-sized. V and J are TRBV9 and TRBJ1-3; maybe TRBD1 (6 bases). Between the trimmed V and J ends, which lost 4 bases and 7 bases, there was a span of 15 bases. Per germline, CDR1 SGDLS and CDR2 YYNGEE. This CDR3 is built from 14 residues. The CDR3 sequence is CASSSLGGINTIYF. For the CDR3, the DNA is TGTGCCAGCAGCTCCCTAGGGGGGATCAACACCATATATTTT.

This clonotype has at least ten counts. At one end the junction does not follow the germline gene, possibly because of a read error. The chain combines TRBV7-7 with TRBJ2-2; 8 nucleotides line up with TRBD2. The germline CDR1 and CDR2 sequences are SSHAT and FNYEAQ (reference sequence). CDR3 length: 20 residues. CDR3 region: CASSLASPGLGIENTGELFF. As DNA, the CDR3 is TGTGCTAGCAGCTTAGCCTCACCGGGACTAGGGATCGAAAACACCGGGGAGCTGTTTTTT. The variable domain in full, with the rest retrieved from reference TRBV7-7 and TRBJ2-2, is GAGVSQSPRYKVTKRGQDVTLRCDPISSHATLYWYQQALGQGPEFLTYFNYEAQPDKSGLPSDRFSAERPEGSISTLTIQRTEQRDSAMYRCASSLASPGLGIENTGELFFGEGSRLTVL.

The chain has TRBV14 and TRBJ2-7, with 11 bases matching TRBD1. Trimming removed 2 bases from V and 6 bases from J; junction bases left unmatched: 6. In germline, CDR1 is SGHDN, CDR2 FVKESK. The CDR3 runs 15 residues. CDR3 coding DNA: TGTGCCAGCAGCCAACGGACAGGGGGCTCGGCCGAGCAGTACTTC. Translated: CASSQRTGGSAEQYF.

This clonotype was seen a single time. The CDR3 loop reads CTSSHRGPWNEQFF. The CDR3 DNA reads TGCACCAGCAGCCACAGGGGGCCGTGGAATGAGCAGTTCTTC. The rearrangement joins TRBV1 to TRBJ2-1; TRBD1, as called in the table, went unchecked against the DNA. TRBV1 is a known pseudogene. The CDR3 is 14 residues long.

The CDR3 spells CASSIVGQESYEQYF. DNA of the CDR3: TGTGCCAGTAGTATTGTGGGGCAGGAGAGTTACGAGCAGTACTTC. The V gene is TRBV19, the J gene TRBJ2-7, with D tentatively TRBD1 (5 bases). Germline values: CDR1 LNHDA, CDR2 SQIVND (reference sequence). Trimming left V 3 bases short and J 4 bases short, with 16 bases between. CDR3 size: 15 residues.

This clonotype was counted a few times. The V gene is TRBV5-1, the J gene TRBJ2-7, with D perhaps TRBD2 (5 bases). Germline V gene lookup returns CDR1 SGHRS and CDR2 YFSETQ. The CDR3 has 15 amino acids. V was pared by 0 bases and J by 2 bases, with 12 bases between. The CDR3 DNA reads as TGCGCCAGCAGCTTGGAGCCCGGGGAAACCTACGAGCAGTACTTC. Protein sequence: CASSLEPGETYEQYF. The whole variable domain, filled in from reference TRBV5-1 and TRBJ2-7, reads KAGVTQTPRYLIKTRGQQVTLSCSPISGHRSVSWYQQTPGQGLQFLFEYFSETQRNKGNFPGRFSGRQFSNSRSEMNVSTLELGDSALYLCASSLEPGETYEQYFGPGTRLTVT.

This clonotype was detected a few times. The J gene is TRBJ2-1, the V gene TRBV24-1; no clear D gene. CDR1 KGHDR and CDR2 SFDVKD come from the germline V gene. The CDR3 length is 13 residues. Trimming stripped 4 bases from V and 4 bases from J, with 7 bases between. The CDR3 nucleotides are TGTGCCACCAGTGACCAACTGTACAATGAGCAGTTCTTC. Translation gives CATSDQLYNEQFF.

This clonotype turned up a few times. In DNA form, the CDR3 reads TGTGCCAGCAGTCCTTCTCTAGCGGGAGGGCCGGATGAGCAGTTCTTC. Protein sequence: CASSPSLAGGPDEQFF. V usage is TRBV6-2 or TRBV6-3 and J usage is TRBJ2-1; 12 nucleotides match TRBD2. The V segment lost 5 bases and the J segment 8 bases; nucleotides outside the gene matches: 10. In germline, CDR1 is MNHEY, CDR2 SVGEGT. The CDR3 is made up of 16 amino acids.

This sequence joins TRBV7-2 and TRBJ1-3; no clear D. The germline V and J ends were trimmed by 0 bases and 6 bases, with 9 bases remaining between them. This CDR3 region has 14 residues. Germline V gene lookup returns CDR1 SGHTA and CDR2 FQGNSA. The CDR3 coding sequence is TGTGCCAGCAGCTTAGCCGGAATCGAAAACACCATATATTTT. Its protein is CASSLAGIENTIYF.

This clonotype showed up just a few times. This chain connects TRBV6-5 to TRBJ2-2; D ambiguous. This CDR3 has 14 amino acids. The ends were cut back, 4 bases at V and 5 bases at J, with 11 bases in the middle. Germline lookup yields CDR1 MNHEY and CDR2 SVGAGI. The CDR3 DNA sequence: TGTGCCAGCAGTTTCTCCCGAAGTACCGGGGAGCTGTTTTTT. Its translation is CASSFSRSTGELFF.

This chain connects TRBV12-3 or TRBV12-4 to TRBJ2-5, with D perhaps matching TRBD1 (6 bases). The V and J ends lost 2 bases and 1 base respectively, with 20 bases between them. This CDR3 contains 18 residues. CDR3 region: CASSLRVSARGGQETQYF. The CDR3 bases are TGTGCCAGCAGTTTAAGGGTCTCGGCAAGAGGGGGCCAAGAGACCCAGTACTTC.

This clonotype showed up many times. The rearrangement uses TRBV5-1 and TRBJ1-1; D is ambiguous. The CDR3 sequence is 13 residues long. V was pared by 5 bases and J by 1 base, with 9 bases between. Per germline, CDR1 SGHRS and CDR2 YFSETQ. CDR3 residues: CASSGGRNTEAFF. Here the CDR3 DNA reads TGCGCCAGCAGTGGAGGACGGAACACTGAAGCTTTCTTT.

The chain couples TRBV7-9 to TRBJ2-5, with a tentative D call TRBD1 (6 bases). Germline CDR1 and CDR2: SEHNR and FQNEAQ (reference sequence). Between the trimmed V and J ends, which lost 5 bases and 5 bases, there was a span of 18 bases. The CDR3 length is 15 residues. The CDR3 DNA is TGTGCCAGCAGCACCTCTTGGACAGCCGGGGAGACCCAGTACTTC. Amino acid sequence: CASSTSWTAGETQYF. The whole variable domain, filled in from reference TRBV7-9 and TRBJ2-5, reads DTGVSQNPRHKITKRGQNVTFRCDPISEHNRLYWYRQTLGQGPEFLTYFQNEAQLEKSRLLSDRFSAERPKGSFSTLEIQRTEQGDSAMYLCASSTSWTAGETQYFGPGTRLLVL.

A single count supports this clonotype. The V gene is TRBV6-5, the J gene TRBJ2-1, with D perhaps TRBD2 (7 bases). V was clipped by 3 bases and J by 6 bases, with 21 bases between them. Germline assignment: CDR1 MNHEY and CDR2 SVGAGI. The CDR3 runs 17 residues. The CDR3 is CASSYERGGGRANEQFF. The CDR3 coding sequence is TGTGCCAGCAGTTATGAGAGAGGAGGGGGGAGGGCCAATGAGCAGTTCTTC.

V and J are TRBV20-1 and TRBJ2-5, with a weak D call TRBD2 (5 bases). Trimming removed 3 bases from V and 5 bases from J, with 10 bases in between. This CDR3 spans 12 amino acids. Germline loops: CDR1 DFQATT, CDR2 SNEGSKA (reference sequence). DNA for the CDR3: TGCAGTGCTAGGGGCAGGAGGGAGACCCAGTACTTC. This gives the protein CSARGRRETQYF.

CDR3 nucleotide sequence: TGTGCCAGCAGTCTACAGGACAGGGTGGGCCCCTACAATGAGCAGTTCTTC. Its translation is CASSLQDRVGPYNEQFF. The chain links TRBV6-5 to TRBJ2-1; 8 positions match TRBD1. The CDR3 totals 17 residues. The junction had 11 bases not matched to a gene; V was cut back by 5 bases and J by 2 bases. In germline, CDR1 is MNHEY, CDR2 SVGAGI.

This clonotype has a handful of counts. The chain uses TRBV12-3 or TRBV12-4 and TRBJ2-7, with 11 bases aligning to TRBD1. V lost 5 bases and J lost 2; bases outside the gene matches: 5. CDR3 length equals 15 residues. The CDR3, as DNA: TGTGCCAGCAGTGATGGACAGGGGGCCACCTACGAGCAGTACTTC. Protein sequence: CASSDGQGATYEQYF.

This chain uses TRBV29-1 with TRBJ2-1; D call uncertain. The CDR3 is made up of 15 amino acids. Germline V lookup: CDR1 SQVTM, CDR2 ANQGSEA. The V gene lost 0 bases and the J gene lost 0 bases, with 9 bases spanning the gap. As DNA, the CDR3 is TGCAGCGTTGAAGATATGACCCGCTCCTACAATGAGCAGTTCTTC. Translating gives CSVEDMTRSYNEQFF.

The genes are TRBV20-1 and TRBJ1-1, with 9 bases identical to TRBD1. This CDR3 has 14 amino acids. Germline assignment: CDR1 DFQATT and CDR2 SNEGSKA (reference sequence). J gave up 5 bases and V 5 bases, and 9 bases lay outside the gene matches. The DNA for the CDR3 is TGCAGTGCTCCCCGGACAGGGGTGGAAACTGAAGCTTTCTTT. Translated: CSAPRTGVETEAFF.

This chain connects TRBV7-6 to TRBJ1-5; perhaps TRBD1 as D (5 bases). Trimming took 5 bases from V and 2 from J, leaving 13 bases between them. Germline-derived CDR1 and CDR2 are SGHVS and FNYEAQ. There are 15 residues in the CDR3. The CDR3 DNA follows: TGTGCCAGCAGCCCTAGCGGGGGGGGCAATCAGCCCCAGCATTTT. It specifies CASSPSGGGNQPQHF.

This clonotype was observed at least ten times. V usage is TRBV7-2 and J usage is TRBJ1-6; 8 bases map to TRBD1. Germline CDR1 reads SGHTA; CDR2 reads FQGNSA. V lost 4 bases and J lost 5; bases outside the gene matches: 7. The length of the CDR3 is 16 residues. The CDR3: CASSSSWTGNNSPLHF. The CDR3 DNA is TGTGCCAGCAGCTCGTCTTGGACAGGGAATAATTCACCCCTCCACTTT.

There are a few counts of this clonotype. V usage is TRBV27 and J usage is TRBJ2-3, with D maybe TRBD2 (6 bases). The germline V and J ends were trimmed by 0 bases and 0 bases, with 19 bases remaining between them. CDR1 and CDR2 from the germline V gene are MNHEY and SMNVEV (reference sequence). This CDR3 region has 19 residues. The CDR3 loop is CASSLSQPSVITSTDTQYF. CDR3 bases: TGTGCCAGCAGTTTATCTCAACCTAGCGTCATAACTAGCACAGATACGCAGTATTTT.

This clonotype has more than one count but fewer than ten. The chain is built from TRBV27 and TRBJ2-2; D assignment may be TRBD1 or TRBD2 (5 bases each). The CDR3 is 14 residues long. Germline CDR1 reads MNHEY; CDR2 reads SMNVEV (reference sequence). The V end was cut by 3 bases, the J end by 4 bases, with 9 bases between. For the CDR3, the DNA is TGTGCCAGCAGTTTGGGACCGAGCACCGGGGAGCTGTTTTTT. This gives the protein CASSLGPSTGELFF.

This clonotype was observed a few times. CDR3 protein: CASSLAGVEAFF. The CDR3, as DNA: TGTGCCAGCAGCTTGGCAGGGGTTGAAGCTTTCTTT. The chain combines TRBV7-9 with TRBJ1-1; tentative D call: TRBD1 (6 bases). Germline assignment: CDR1 SEHNR and CDR2 FQNEAQ (reference sequence). The CDR3 is 12 amino acids. V lost 3 bases and J 7 bases, leaving 9 bases between the germline ends.

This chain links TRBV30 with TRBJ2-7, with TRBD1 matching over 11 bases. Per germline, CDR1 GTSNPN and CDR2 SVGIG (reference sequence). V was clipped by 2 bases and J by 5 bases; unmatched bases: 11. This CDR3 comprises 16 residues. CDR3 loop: CAWSKPFWGQGDEQYF. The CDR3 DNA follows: TGTGCCTGGAGTAAGCCTTTCTGGGGACAGGGGGACGAGCAGTACTTC.

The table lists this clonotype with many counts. CDR3 residues: CASSRTGGSNTEAFF. The CDR3 nucleotides are TGTGCCAGCAGTAGGACAGGGGGCTCGAACACTGAAGCTTTCTTT. V usage is TRBV12-3 or TRBV12-4 and J usage is TRBJ1-1, with 11 bases fitting TRBD1. This CDR3 contains 15 residues. After removal of 5 bases from V and 1 base from J, the junction contained 3 bases not matched to a gene.

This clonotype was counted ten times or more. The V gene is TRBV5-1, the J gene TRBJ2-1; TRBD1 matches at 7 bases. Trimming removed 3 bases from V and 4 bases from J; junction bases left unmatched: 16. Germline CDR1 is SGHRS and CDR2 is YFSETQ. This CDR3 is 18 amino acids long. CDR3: CASSSSAGTDVPYNEQFF. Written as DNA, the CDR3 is TGCGCCAGCAGCTCTTCTGCCGGGACAGACGTACCGTACAATGAGCAGTTCTTC.

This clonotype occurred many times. CDR3 DNA sequence: TGCAGCGCCACGGGACAGGGGGTCACAGATACGCAGTATTTT. It is translated as CSATGQGVTDTQYF. The chain combines TRBV29-1 with TRBJ2-3; 11 bases are shared with TRBD1. The CDR3 consists of 14 residues. CDR1 is SQVTM and CDR2 is ANQGSEA in the germline V gene. Losses at the gene ends were 7 bases for V and 2 bases for J; bases not matched to a gene: 5.

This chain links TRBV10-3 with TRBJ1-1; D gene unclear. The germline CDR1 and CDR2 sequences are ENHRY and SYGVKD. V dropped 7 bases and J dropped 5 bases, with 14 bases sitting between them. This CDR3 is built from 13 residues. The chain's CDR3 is CAITRESGTEAFF. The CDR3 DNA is TGTGCCATCACCCGGGAGTCGGGAACTGAAGCTTTCTTT.

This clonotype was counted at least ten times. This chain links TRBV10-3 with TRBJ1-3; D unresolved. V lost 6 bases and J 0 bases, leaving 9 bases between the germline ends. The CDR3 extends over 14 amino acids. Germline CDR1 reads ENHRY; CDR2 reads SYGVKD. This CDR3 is CAISLTYSGNTIYF. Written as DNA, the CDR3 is TGTGCCATCAGCCTTACGTACTCTGGAAACACCATATATTTT.